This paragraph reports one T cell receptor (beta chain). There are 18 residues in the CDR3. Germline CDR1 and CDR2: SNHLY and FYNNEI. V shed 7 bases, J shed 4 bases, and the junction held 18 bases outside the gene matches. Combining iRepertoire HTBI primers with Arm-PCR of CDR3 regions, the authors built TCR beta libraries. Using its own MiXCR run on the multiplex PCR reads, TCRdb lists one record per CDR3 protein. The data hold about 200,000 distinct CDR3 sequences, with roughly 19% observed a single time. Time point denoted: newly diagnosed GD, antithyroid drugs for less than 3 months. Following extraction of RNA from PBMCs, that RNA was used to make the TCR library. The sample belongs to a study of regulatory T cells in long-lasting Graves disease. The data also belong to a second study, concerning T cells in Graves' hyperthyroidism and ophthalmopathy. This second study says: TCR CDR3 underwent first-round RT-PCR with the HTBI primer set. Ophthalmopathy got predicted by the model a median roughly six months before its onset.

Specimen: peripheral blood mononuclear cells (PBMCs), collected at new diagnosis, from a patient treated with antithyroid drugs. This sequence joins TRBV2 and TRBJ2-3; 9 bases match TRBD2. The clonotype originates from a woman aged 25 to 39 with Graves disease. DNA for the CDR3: TGTGCCAGCAAACTAACGGCGGGAGGGCCGCCTCCCCCAGATACGCAGTATTTT. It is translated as CASKLTAGGPPPPDTQYF.